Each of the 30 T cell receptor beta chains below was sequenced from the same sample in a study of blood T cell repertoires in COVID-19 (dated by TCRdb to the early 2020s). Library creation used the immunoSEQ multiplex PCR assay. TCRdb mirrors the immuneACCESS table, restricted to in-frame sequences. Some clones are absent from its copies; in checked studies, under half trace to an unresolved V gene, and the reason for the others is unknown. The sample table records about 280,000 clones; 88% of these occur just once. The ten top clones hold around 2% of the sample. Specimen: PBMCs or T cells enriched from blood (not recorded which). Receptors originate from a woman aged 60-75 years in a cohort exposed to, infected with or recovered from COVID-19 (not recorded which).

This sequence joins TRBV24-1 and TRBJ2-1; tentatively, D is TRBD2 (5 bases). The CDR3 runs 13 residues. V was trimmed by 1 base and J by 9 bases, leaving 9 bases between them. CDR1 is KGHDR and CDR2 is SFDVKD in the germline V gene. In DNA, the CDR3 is TGTGCCACCAGTGATTTTCGCGGGTCTGAGCAGTTCTTC. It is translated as CATSDFRGSEQFF.

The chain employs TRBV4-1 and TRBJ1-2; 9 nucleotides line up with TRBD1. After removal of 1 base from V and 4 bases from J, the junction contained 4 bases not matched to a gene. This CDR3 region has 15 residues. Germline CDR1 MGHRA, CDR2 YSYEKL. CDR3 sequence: CASSQAVQGAYGYTF. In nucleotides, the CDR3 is TGCGCCAGCAGCCAAGCCGTACAGGGGGCCTATGGCTACACCTTC.

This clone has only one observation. Written as DNA, the CDR3 is TGTGCCAGCAGTCATCCACAGGGCACTGAAGCTTTCTTT. Its translation: CASSHPQGTEAFF. The V gene is TRBV28, the J gene TRBJ1-1, with D perhaps matching TRBD1 (6 bases). Germline V gene lookup returns CDR1 MDHEN and CDR2 SYDVKM. This CDR3 contains 13 residues. Trimming removed 5 bases from V and 4 bases from J, with 11 bases in between.

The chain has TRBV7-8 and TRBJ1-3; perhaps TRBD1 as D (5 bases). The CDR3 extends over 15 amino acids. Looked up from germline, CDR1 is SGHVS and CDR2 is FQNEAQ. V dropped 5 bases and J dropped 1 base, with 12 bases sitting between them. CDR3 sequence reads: CASSPPPGSGNTIYF. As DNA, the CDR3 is TGTGCCAGCAGCCCCCCGCCAGGGTCTGGAAACACCATATATTTT.

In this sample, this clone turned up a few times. The CDR3 region has the DNA TGTGCCAGCAGCCTCTCTAGGGGCTCTGGAAACACCATATATTTT. Translated: CASSLSRGSGNTIYF. The chain uses TRBV7-2 and TRBJ1-3; D might be TRBD1 (5 bases). V lost 5 bases, J lost 0 bases, and 11 bases lay in between. This CDR3 comprises 15 residues. In germline, CDR1 is SGHTA, CDR2 FQGNSA. Supplemented by reference TRBV7-2 and TRBJ1-3, the full variable domain reads GAGVSQSPSNKVTEKGKDVELRCDPISGHTALYWYRQSLGQGLEFLIYFQGNSAPDKSGLPSDRFSAERTGGSVSTLTIQRTQQEDSAVYLCASSLSRGSGNTIYFGEGSWLTVV.

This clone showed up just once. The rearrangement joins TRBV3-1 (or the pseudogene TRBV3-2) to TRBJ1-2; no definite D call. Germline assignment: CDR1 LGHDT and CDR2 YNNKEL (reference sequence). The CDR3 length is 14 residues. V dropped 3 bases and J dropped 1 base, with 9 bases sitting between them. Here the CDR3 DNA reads TGTGCCAGCAGCCATATGGGAGGTAACTATGGCTACACCTTC. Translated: CASSHMGGNYGYTF.

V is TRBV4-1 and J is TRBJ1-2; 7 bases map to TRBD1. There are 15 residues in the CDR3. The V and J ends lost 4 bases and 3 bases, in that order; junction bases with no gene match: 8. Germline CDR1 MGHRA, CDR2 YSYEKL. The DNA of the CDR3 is TGCGCCAGCAGCCTGTGGACAGGACCACACTATGGCTACACCTTC. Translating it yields CASSLWTGPHYGYTF.

The CDR3, as DNA: TGTGCCAGCAGTCCGTCTAGCACAGATACGCAGTATTTT. Protein sequence: CASSPSSTDTQYF. The chain combines TRBV27 with TRBJ2-3; D gene uncertain. Trimming shortened V by 5 bases and J by 0 bases, and 6 bases separated the two germline ends. Germline V gene data show CDR1 as MNHEY and CDR2 as SMNVEV (reference sequence). This CDR3 has 13 amino acids.

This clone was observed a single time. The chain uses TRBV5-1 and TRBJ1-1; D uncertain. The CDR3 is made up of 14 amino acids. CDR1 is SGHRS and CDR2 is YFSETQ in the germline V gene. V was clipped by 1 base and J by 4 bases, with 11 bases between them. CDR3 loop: CASSLLAGITEAFF. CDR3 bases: TGCGCCAGCAGCTTGTTGGCAGGAATCACTGAAGCTTTCTTT.

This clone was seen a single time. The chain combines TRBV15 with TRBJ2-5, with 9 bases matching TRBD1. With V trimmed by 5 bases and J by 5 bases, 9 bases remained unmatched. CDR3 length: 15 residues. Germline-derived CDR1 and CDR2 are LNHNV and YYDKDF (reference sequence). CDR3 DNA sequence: TGTGCCACCAGCCGGTCTCGGGACAGGGAGGAGACCCAGTACTTC. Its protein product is CATSRSRDREETQYF.

The CDR3 sequence is CASSPKLAGRTGANVLTF. In DNA form, the CDR3 reads TGTGCCAGCTCACCCAAACTAGCGGGCCGGACTGGGGCCAACGTCCTGACTTTC. The gene calls are TRBV18 and TRBJ2-6, with 9 bases aligning to TRBD2. V lost 3 bases, J lost 2 bases, and 8 bases stayed unmatched. This CDR3 has 18 amino acids. CDR1 KGHSH and CDR2 LQKENI come from the germline V gene.

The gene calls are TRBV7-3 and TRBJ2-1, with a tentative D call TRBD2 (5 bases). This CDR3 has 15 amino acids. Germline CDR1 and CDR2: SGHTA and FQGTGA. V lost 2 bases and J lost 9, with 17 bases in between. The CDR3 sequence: CASSLDSPSLGEQFF. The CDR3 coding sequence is TGTGCCAGCAGCTTAGATTCGCCTAGCCTGGGTGAGCAGTTCTTC. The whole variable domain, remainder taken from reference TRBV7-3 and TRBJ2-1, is GAGVSQTPSNKVTEKGKYVELRCDPISGHTALYWYRQSLGQGPEFLIYFQGTGAADDSGLPNDRFFAVRPEGSVSTLKIQRTERGDSAVYLCASSLDSPSLGEQFFGPGTRLTVL.

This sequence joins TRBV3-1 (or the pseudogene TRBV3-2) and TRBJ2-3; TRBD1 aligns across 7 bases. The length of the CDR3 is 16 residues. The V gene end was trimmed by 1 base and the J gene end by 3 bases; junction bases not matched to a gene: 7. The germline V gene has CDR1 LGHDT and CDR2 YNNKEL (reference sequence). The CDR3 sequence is CASSQVLTGRTDTQYF. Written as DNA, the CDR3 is TGTGCCAGCAGCCAAGTTTTGACAGGGAGAACAGATACGCAGTATTTT.

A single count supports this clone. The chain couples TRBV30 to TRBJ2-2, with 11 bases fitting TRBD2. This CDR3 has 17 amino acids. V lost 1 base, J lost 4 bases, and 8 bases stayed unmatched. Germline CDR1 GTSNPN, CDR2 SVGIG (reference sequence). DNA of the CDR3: TGTGCCTGGAGTGCCCCCGGACTAGCGGGCCGCACCGGGGAGCTGTTTTTT. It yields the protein CAWSAPGLAGRTGELFF.

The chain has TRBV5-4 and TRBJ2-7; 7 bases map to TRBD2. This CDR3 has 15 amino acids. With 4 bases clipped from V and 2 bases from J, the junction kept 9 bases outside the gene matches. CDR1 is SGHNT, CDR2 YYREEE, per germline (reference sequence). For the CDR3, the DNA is TGTGCCAGCAGCCCAAGCGGGGCTCCTACCTACGAGCAGTACTTC. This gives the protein CASSPSGAPTYEQYF.

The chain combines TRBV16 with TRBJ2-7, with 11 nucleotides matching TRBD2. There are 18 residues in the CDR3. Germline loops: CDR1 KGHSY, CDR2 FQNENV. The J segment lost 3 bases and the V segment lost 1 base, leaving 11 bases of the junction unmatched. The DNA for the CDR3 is TGTGCCAGCAGCCAATTTGGGGGGACTAGCGGCGTACACTACGAGCAGTACTTC. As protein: CASSQFGGTSGVHYEQYF. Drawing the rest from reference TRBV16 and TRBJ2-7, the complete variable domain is GEEVAQTPKHLVRGEGQKAKLYCAPIKGHSYVFWYQQVLKNEFKFLISFQNENVFDETGMPKERFSAKCLPNSPCSLEIQATKLEDSAVYFCASSQFGGTSGVHYEQYFGPGTRLTVT.

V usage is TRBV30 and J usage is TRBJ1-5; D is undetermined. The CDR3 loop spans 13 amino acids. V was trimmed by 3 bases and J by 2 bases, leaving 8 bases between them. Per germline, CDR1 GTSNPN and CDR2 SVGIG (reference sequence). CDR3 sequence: CAWSSAGNQPQHF. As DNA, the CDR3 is TGTGCCTGGAGCTCGGCGGGCAATCAGCCCCAGCATTTT.

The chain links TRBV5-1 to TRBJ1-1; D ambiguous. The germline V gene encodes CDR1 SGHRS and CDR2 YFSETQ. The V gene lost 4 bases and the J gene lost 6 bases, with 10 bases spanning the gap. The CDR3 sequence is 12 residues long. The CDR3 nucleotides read TGCGCCAGCAGCCAGGACTCGGCTGAAGCTTTCTTT. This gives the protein CASSQDSAEAFF.

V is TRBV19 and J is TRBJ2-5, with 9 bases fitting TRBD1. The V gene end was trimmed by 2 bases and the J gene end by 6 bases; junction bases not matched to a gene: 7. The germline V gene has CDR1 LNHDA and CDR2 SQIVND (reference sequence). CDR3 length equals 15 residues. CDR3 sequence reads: CASSIPGQGMKTQYF. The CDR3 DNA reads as TGTGCCAGTAGTATACCGGGACAGGGCATGAAGACCCAGTACTTC.

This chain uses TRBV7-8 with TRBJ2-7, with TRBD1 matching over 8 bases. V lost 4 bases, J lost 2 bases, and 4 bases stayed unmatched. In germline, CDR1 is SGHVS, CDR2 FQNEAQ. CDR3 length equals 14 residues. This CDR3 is CASSSRTGTYEQYF. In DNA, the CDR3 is TGTGCCAGCAGCTCCCGGACAGGGACCTACGAGCAGTACTTC.

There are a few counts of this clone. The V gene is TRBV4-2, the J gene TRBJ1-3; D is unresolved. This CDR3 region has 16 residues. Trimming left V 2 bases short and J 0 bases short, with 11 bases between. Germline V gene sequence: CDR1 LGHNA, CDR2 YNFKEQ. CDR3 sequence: CASSQSGTSSGNTIYF. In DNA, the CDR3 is TGTGCCAGCAGCCAAAGCGGCACTAGCTCTGGAAACACCATATATTTT.

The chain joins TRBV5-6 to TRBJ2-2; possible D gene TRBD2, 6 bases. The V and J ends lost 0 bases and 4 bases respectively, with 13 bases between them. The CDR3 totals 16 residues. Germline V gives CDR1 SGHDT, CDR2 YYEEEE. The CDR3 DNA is TGTGCCAGCAGCTTGGGTCCCGGGAGCGGCACCGGGGAGCTGTTTTTT. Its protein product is CASSLGPGSGTGELFF.

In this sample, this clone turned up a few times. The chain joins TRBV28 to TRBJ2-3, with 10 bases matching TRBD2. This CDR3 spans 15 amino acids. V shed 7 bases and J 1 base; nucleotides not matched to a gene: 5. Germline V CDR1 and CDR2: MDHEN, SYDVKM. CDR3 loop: CASNKLAGRTDTQYF. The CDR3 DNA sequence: TGTGCCAGCAACAAACTAGCGGGGCGCACAGATACGCAGTATTTT.

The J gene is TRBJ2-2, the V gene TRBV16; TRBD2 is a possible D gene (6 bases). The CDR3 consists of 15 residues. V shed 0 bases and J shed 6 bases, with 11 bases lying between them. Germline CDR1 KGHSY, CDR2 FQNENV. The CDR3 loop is CASSQSALAPGELFF. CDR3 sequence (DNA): TGTGCCAGCAGCCAATCTGCACTAGCCCCCGGGGAGCTGTTTTTT.

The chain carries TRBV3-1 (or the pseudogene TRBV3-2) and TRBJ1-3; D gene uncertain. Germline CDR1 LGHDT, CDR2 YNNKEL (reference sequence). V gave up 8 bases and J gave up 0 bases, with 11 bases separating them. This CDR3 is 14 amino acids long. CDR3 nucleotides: TGTGCCAGCGGTCTATCTGTCTCTGGAAACACCATATATTTT. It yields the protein CASGLSVSGNTIYF.

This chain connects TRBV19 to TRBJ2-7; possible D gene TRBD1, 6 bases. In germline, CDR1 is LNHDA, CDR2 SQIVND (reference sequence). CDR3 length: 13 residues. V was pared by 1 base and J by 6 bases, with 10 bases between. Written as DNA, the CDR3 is TGTGCCAGTAGTATAGTACAGGGTAGCGAGCAGTACTTC. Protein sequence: CASSIVQGSEQYF.

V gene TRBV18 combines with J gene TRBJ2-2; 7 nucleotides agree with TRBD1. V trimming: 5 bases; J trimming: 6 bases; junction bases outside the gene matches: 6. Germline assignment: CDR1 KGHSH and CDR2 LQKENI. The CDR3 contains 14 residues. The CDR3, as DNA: TGTGCCAGCTCAAGGGACAGTAATGCCGGGGAGCTGTTTTTT. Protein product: CASSRDSNAGELFF. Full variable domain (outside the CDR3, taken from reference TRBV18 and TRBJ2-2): NAGVMQNPRHLVRRRGQEARLRCSPMKGHSHVYWYRQLPEEGLKFMVYLQKENIIDESGMPKERFSAEFPKEGPSILRIQQVVRGDSAAYFCASSRDSNAGELFFGEGSRLTVL.

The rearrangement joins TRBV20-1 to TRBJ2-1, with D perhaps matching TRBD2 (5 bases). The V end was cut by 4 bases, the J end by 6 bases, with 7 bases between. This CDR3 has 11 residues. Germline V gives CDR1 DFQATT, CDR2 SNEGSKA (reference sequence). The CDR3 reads CSANRGNEQFF. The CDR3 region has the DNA TGCAGTGCTAATCGGGGCAATGAGCAGTTCTTC.

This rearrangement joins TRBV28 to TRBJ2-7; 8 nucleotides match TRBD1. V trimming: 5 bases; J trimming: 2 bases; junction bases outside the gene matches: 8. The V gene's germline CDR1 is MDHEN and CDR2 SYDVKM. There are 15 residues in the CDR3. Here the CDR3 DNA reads TGTGCCAGCAGTCCGGCCGGGACAGGAGCCTACGAGCAGTACTTC. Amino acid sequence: CASSPAGTGAYEQYF.

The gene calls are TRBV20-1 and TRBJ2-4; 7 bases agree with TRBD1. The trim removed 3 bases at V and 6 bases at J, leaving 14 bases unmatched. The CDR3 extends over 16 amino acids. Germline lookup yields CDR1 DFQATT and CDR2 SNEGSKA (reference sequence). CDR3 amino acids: CSASARGGKVGNIQYF. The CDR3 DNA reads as TGCAGTGCTAGTGCGCGAGGGGGCAAGGTGGGAAACATTCAGTACTTC.